Below are 24 T cell receptor beta chains sequenced from a single sample in a study of T cell repertoires in cytomegalovirus infection. TCRdb analysed the reads with MiXCR anew, one entry per CDR3 protein. The sample lists roughly 230,000 distinct CDR3 sequences, about 12% occurring once. Specimen: PBMCs. The receptors were gathered from a human donor in good health (CMV status not recorded). Some clones in this sample may be carry-over from other donors' samples.

The chain links TRBV9 to TRBJ2-5; 11 bases map to TRBD2. The length of the CDR3 is 14 residues. Trimming took 7 bases from V and 2 from J; bases not matched to a gene: 4. Germline values: CDR1 SGDLS, CDR2 YYNGEE. CDR3 sequence reads: CASVGLAEQETQYF. The CDR3 DNA follows: TGTGCCAGCGTGGGACTAGCGGAGCAAGAGACCCAGTACTTC.

This clonotype appeared many times. The J gene is TRBJ2-3, the V gene TRBV5-6; possible D gene TRBD1, 6 bases. CDR1 SGHDT and CDR2 YYEEEE come from the germline V gene. This CDR3 is built from 15 residues. Trimming took off 2 bases at V and 2 bases at J, with 12 bases between the two ends. DNA of the CDR3: TGTGCCAGCAGCTTTGATCCAGGGGCCACAGATACGCAGTATTTT. It is translated as CASSFDPGATDTQYF. The variable domain in full, completed from reference TRBV5-6 and TRBJ2-3, reads DAGVTQSPTHLIKTRGQQVTLRCSPKSGHDTVSWYQQALGQGPQFIFQYYEEEERQRGNFPDRFSGHQFPNYSSELNVNALLLGDSALYLCASSFDPGATDTQYFGPGTRLTVL.

This clonotype was seen many times. DNA for the CDR3: TGTGCCAGCAGTTCCCAGCGCCAAGCTTTCTTT. It translates to CASSSQRQAFF. This chain links TRBV6-1 with TRBJ1-1; D is unclear. The V and J ends lost 5 bases and 9 bases respectively, with 10 bases between them. Germline CDR1 and CDR2: MNHNS and SASEGT. The CDR3 sequence is 11 residues long.

This clonotype has at least ten counts. The V gene is TRBV28, the J gene TRBJ2-7, with TRBD1 matching over 8 bases. With V trimmed by 4 bases and J by 2 bases, 13 bases remained unmatched. In germline, CDR1 is MDHEN, CDR2 SYDVKM. The CDR3 contains 17 residues. CDR3 coding DNA: TGTGCCAGCAGTTCCCCCAGCGGACAGGGATTAACCTACGAGCAGTACTTC. Amino acid sequence: CASSSPSGQGLTYEQYF.

This clonotype was seen ten or more times. The J gene is TRBJ2-5, the V gene TRBV7-2; D possibly matches TRBD1 or TRBD2 (6 bases each). V was pared by 1 base and J by 1 base, with 13 bases between. The CDR3 totals 16 residues. In germline, CDR1 is SGHTA, CDR2 FQGNSA. CDR3 bases: TGTGCCAGCAGCTTAGTAACGGGGGCCATCCAAGAGACCCAGTACTTC. Its translation is CASSLVTGAIQETQYF.

This clonotype has a count of ten or more. The V gene is TRBV7-2, the J gene TRBJ1-1; no clear D gene. With 5 bases removed from V and 8 bases from J, the gap between germline ends came to 15 bases. Per germline, CDR1 SGHTA and CDR2 FQGNSA. This CDR3 comprises 13 residues. The CDR3: CASSPAPRAEAFF. The DNA of the CDR3 is TGTGCCAGCAGCCCCGCTCCGAGGGCCGAAGCTTTCTTT. The full variable domain, completed using reference TRBV7-2 and TRBJ1-1, is GAGVSQSPSNKVTEKGKDVELRCDPISGHTALYWYRQSLGQGLEFLIYFQGNSAPDKSGLPSDRFSAERTGGSVSTLTIQRTQQEDSAVYLCASSPAPRAEAFFGQGTRLTVV.

This clonotype was counted between two and nine times. The chain combines TRBV20-1 with TRBJ2-1; perhaps TRBD2 as D (6 bases). The V end was cut by 6 bases, the J end by 9 bases, with 24 bases between. CDR1 and CDR2 (germline): DFQATT, SNEGSKA (reference sequence). The CDR3 covers 15 residues. The CDR3 bases are TGCAGTGCGAGCAACCCGCTAGCGTCTTCGGGTGAGCAGTTCTTC. This codes for CSASNPLASSGEQFF.

This clonotype was seen repeatedly, ten times or more. The V gene is TRBV5-6, the J gene TRBJ1-2; D not resolved. Germline-derived CDR1 and CDR2 are SGHDT and YYEEEE. Trimming pared 1 base from V and 8 bases from J, leaving 24 bases between. The length of the CDR3 is 17 residues. The CDR3 spells CASSLNVDQVPFLGYTF. The CDR3, as DNA: TGTGCCAGCAGCTTGAATGTTGACCAGGTCCCCTTCTTGGGCTACACCTTC.

The chain joins TRBV24-1 to TRBJ1-2; 7 bases match TRBD1. The CDR3 extends over 17 amino acids. In germline, CDR1 is KGHDR, CDR2 SFDVKD. Unmatched junction bases numbered 12, after V lost 2 bases and J lost 4 bases. The CDR3: CATSDSPSGQTSYGYTF. Written as DNA, the CDR3 is TGTGCCACCAGTGATTCACCTTCGGGACAGACTTCCTATGGCTACACCTTC.

The sample holds many counts of this clonotype. DNA of the CDR3: TGTGCCAGCAGCTTATCGGGACAGGGTCAAGAGACCCAGTACTTC. Its translation is CASSLSGQGQETQYF. The J gene is TRBJ2-5, the V gene TRBV7-2; 9 bases are a match to TRBD1. With 2 bases clipped from V and 2 bases from J, the junction kept 3 bases outside the gene matches. Per the germline V gene, CDR1 is SGHTA and CDR2 is FQGNSA. This CDR3 has 15 amino acids.

Ten or more counts support this clonotype. The chain couples TRBV15 to TRBJ2-3, with 10 bases lining up with TRBD2. V shed 4 bases and J 1 base; nucleotides not matched to a gene: 5. The CDR3 runs to 16 residues. Germline CDR1 reads LNHNV; CDR2 reads YYDKDF (reference sequence). This CDR3 is CATSILAGGGTDTQYF. In DNA, the CDR3 is TGTGCCACCAGCATCTTAGCGGGAGGAGGCACAGATACGCAGTATTTT. The full variable domain, in which reference TRBV15 and TRBJ2-3 provide the parts outside the CDR3, is DAMVIQNPRYQVTQFGKPVTLSCSQTLNHNVMYWYQQKSSQAPKLLFHYYDKDFNNEADTPDNFQSRRPNTSFCFLDIRSPGLGDTAMYLCATSILAGGGTDTQYFGPGTRLTVL.

The gene calls are TRBV19 and TRBJ2-3; 10 bases line up with TRBD2. Germline V gene lookup returns CDR1 LNHDA and CDR2 SQIVND (reference sequence). CDR3 length: 16 amino acids. V was pared by 4 bases and J by 2 bases, with 6 bases of the junction left unmatched. DNA for the CDR3: TGTGCCAGTAGTACCACCGGGACTAGCGACACAGATACGCAGTATTTT. Translating it yields CASSTTGTSDTDTQYF.

This clonotype was observed a few times. The genes are TRBV6-5 and TRBJ1-2; D is ambiguous. The CDR3 covers 14 residues. V was trimmed by 0 bases and J by 0 bases, leaving 5 bases between them. CDR1 is MNHEY, CDR2 SVGAGI, per germline. The CDR3 DNA sequence: TGTGCCAGCAGTTACTCAGCGGCTAACTATGGCTACACCTTC. It encodes CASSYSAANYGYTF.

This sequence joins TRBV6-4 and TRBJ2-2; D remains unclear. The CDR3 spans 14 residues. Trimming pared 6 bases from V and 0 bases from J, leaving 8 bases between. Germline-derived CDR1 and CDR2 are MRHNA and SNTAGT. CDR3 protein: CASSPDPNTGELFF. In DNA form, the CDR3 reads TGTGCCAGCAGCCCGGACCCGAACACCGGGGAGCTGTTTTTT.

Ten or more counts support this clonotype. This rearrangement joins TRBV11-2 to TRBJ1-1; no reliable D call. The length of the CDR3 is 16 residues. Trimming pared 3 bases from V and 1 base from J, leaving 15 bases between. Germline CDR1 SGHAT, CDR2 FQNNGV. The CDR3 region is CASSFSPTGQNTEAFF. DNA for the CDR3: TGTGCCAGCAGCTTTTCTCCAACCGGGCAGAACACTGAAGCTTTCTTT. The full variable domain, with the rest looked up from reference TRBV11-2 and TRBJ1-1, is EAGVAQSPRYKIIEKRQSVAFWCNPISGHATLYWYQQILGQGPKLLIQFQNNGVVDDSQLPKDRFSAERLKGVDSTLKIQPAKLEDSAVYLCASSFSPTGQNTEAFFGQGTRLTVV.

The gene calls are TRBV7-2 and TRBJ2-1; TRBD2 matches at 10 bases. Germline CDR1 and CDR2: SGHTA and FQGNSA. This CDR3 region has 15 residues. Germline trimming cut 0 bases from V and 9 bases from J; bases unmatched to any gene: 5. In DNA, the CDR3 is TGTGCCAGCAGCTTAGCAGCGGGAGGGATGGGTGAGCAGTTCTTC. This codes for CASSLAAGGMGEQFF.

This clonotype was seen repeatedly, ten times or more. The chain is built from TRBV5-5 and TRBJ2-2, with 7 bases aligning to TRBD1. Trimming cost V 0 bases and J 2 bases; bases outside gene matches: 4. Germline CDR1 SGHKS, CDR2 YYEKEE (reference sequence). CDR3 size: 16 residues. Here the CDR3 DNA reads TGTGCCAGCAGCTTGGTTCCAGGGGGAAACACCGGGGAGCTGTTTTTT. Protein sequence: CASSLVPGGNTGELFF.

A remark on this clonotype: A much larger clone lies a single base off, so this may be a read error. CDR3 amino acids: CASSSGTGNNYGYSF. The DNA for the CDR3 is TGTGCCAGCAGCTCCGGGACAGGGAATAACTATGGCTACTCCTTC. The J gene is TRBJ1-2, the V gene TRBV5-6, with TRBD1 matching 9 bases. The CDR3 length is 15 residues. Germline assignment: CDR1 SGHDT and CDR2 YYEEEE.

This clonotype was seen repeatedly, ten times or more. This chain uses TRBV7-2 with TRBJ2-7; no reliable D call. CDR1 is SGHTA, CDR2 FQGNSA, per germline. The CDR3 length is 14 residues. Trimming removed 5 bases from V and 4 bases from J, with 15 bases in between. The DNA of the CDR3 is TGTGCCAGCAGCCGGGCAGGAACGTCGTACGAGCAGTACTTC. Residues: CASSRAGTSYEQYF.

This clonotype has just a few counts. The gene calls are TRBV20-1 and TRBJ2-5; 11 bases align to TRBD2. The CDR3 loop spans 19 amino acids. The V gene's germline CDR1 is DFQATT and CDR2 SNEGSKA (reference sequence). After removal of 3 bases from V and 0 bases from J, the junction contained 15 bases not matched to a gene. CDR3: CSARRVLAGGLGNQETQYF. DNA of the CDR3: TGCAGTGCTAGGCGGGTTCTAGCGGGAGGTTTGGGGAACCAAGAGACCCAGTACTTC.

A remark on this clonotype: An end of the junction differs from the germline gene, which may be a read error. V is TRBV7-2 and J is TRBJ2-1, with 12 bases matching TRBD2. In germline, CDR1 is SGHTA, CDR2 FQGNSA. The CDR3 totals 15 residues. The CDR3 nucleotides read TGTGCCAGCAGCCCAGGGAGCCGACTAGCGGGAGTTCAAGTCTTC. Encoded protein: CASSPGSRLAGVQVF.

This chain connects TRBV28 to TRBJ2-1, with D possibly matching TRBD1 (5 bases). CDR3 length: 18 amino acids. Germline loops: CDR1 MDHEN, CDR2 SYDVKM. V dropped 6 bases and J dropped 7 bases, with 28 bases sitting between them. The CDR3 nucleotides are TGTGCCAGCAGACCTCGGGCAGGGCCCCTTCCCGGGTCAAATGAGCAGTTCTTC. Translating gives CASRPRAGPLPGSNEQFF.

This clonotype was seen repeatedly, ten times or more. V and J are TRBV5-6 and TRBJ2-5; 9 bases line up with TRBD2. CDR1 SGHDT and CDR2 YYEEEE come from the germline V gene. J gave up 5 bases and V 2 bases, and 7 bases lay outside the gene matches. CDR3 length: 15 residues. The CDR3 loop reads CASSLGAGGAETQYF. CDR3 nucleotides: TGTGCCAGCAGCTTAGGAGCGGGGGGTGCCGAGACCCAGTACTTC.

V usage is TRBV6-6 and J usage is TRBJ2-7; tentatively, D is TRBD1 (6 bases). From germline, CDR1 is MNHNY and CDR2 SVGAGI (reference sequence). CDR3 length equals 15 residues. V was clipped by 3 bases and J by 2 bases, with 14 bases between them. The CDR3 DNA is TGTGCCAGCAGTTATAAGGCAGGGGATGCCTACGAGCAGTACTTC. Translation gives CASSYKAGDAYEQYF.